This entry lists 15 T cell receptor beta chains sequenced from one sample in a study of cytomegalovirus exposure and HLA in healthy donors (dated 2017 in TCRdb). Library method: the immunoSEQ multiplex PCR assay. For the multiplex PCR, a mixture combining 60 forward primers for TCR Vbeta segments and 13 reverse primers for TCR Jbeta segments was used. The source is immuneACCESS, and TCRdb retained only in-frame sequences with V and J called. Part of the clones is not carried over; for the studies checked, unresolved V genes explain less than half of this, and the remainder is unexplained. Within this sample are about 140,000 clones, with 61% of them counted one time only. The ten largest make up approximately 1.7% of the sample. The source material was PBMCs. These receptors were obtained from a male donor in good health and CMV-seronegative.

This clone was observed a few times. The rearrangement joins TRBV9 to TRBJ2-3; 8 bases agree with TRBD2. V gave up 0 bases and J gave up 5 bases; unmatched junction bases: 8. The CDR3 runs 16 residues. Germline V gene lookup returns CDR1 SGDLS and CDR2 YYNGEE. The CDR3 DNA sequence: TGTGCCAGCAGCGTAGACCCCGGGGGGGCAAGAGATACGCAGTATTTT. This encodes CASSVDPGGARDTQYF.

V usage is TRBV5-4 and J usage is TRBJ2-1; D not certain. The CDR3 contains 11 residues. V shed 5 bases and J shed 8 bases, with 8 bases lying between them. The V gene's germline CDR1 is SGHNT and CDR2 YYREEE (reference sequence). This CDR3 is CASSLPHEQFF. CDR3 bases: TGTGCCAGCAGTCTCCCCCATGAGCAGTTCTTC.

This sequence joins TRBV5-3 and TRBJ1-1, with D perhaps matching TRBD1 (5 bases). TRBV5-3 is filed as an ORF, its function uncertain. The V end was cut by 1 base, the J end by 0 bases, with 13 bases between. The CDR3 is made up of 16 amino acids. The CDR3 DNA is TGTGCCAGAAGCTTGTTAGGGGCAGGGATGAACACTGAAGCTTTCTTT. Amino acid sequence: CARSLLGAGMNTEAFF.

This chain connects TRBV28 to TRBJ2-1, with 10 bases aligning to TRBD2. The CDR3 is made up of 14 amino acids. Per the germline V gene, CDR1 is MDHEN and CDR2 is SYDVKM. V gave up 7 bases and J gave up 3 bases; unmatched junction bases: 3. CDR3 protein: CASIAGGYYNEQFF. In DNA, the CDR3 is TGTGCCAGCATAGCGGGGGGCTACTACAATGAGCAGTTCTTC.

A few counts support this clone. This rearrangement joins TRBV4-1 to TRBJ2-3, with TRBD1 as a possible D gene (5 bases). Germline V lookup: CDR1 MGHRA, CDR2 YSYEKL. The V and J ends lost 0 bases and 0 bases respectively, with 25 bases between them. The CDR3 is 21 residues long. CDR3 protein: CASSQEGIAPGNPRSTDTQYF. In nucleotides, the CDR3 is TGCGCCAGCAGCCAAGAGGGGATAGCACCAGGGAATCCCCGTAGCACAGATACGCAGTATTTT.

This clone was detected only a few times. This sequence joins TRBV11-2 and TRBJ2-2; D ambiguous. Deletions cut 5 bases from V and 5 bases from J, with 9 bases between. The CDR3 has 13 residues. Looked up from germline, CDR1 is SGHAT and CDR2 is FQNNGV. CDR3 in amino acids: CASSRALTGELFF. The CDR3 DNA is TGTGCCAGCAGCCGAGCTCTGACCGGGGAGCTGTTTTTT.

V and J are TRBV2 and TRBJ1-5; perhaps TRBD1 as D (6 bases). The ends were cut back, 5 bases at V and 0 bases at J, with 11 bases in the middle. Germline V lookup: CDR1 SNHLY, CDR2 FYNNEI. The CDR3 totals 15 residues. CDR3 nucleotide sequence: TGTGCCAGCAGTCGGGACACCAATAGCAATCAGCCCCAGCATTTT. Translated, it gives CASSRDTNSNQPQHF.

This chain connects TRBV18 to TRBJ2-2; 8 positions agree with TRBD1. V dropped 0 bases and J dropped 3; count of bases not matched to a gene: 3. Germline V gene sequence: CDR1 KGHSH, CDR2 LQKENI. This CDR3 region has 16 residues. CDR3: CASSPPATGDTGELFF. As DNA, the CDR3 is TGTGCCAGCTCACCACCGGCGACAGGGGACACCGGGGAGCTGTTTTTT.

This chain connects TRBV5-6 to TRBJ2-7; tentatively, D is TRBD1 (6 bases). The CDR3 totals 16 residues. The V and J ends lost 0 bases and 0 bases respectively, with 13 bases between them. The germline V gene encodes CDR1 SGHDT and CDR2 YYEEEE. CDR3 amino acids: CASSLARDKSSYEQYF. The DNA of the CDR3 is TGTGCCAGCAGCTTGGCCCGGGACAAGAGCTCCTACGAGCAGTACTTC.

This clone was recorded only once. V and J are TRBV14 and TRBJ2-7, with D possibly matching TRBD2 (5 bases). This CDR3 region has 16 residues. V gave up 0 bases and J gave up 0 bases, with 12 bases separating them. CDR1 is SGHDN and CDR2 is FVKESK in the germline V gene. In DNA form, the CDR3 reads TGTGCCAGCAGCCAAGATAGGAGGCACAGCTCCTACGAGCAGTACTTC. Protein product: CASSQDRRHSSYEQYF.

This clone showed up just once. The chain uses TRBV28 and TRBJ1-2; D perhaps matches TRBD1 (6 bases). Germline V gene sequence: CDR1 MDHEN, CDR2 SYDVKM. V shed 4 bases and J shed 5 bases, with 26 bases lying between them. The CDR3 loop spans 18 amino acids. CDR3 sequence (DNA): TGTGCCAGCAGTTACCCCGGGACAAGGGTTGTGACAAATTATGGCTACACCTTC. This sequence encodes CASSYPGTRVVTNYGYTF.

The CDR3 coding sequence is TGTGCCATCAGTGAGGGGACAGGGGATGGCTACACCTTC. Amino acid sequence: CAISEGTGDGYTF. The rearrangement joins TRBV10-3 to TRBJ1-2; 10 bases are a match to TRBD1. Germline loops: CDR1 ENHRY, CDR2 SYGVKD. This CDR3 is built from 13 residues. J was trimmed by 6 bases and V by 2 bases; bases with no gene match: 0.

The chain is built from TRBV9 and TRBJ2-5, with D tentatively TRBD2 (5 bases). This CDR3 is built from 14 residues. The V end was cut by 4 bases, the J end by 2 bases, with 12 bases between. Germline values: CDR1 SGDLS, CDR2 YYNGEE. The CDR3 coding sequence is TGTGCCAGCAGCCCCGACCTAGCACAAGAGACCCAGTACTTC. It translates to CASSPDLAQETQYF. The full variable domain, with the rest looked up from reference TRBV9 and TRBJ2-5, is DSGVTQTPKHLITATGQRVTLRCSPRSGDLSVYWYQQSLDQGLQFLIQYYNGEERAKGNILERFSAQQFPDLHSELNLSSLELGDSALYFCASSPDLAQETQYFGPGTRLLVL.

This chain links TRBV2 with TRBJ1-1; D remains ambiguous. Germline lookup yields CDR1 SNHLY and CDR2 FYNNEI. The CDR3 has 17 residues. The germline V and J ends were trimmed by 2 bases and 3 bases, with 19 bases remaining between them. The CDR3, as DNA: TGTGCCAGCAGTGAAAGGGCCTTTGGGTGGGAGGACACTGAAGCTTTCTTT. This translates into CASSERAFGWEDTEAFF.

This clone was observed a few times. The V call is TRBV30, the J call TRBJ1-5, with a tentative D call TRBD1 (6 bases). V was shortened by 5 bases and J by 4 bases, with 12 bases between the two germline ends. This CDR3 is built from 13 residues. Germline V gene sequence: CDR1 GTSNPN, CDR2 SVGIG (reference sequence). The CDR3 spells CAWESGANQPQHF. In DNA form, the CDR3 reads TGTGCCTGGGAATCAGGGGCGAATCAGCCCCAGCATTTT.